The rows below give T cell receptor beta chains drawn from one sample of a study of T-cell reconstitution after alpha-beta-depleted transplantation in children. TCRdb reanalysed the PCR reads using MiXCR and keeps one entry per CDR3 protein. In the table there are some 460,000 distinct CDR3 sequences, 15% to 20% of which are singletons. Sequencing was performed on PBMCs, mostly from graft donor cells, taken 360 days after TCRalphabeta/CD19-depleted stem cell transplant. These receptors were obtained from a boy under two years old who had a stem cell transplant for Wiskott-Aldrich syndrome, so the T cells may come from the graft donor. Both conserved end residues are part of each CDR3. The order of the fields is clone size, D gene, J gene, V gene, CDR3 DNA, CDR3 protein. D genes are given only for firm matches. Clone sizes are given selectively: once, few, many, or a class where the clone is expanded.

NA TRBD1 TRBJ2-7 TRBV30 TGTGCCTGGAGTCGACAGGGGGCTACCTACGAGCAGTACTTC CAWSRQGATYEQYF
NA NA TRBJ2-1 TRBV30 TGTGCCTGGAGTCCCGGGTGGGGTGAGCAGTTCTTC CAWSPGWGEQFF
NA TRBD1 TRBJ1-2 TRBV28 TGTGCCAGCAGTTGGAGTCTAGCGGGACAGGGAGTCTATGGCTACACCTTC CASSWSLAGQGVYGYTF
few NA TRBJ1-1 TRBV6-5 TGTGCCAGCAGTTACCAGCCGACCGGGTCCGCTGAAGCTTTCTTT CASSYQPTGSAEAFF
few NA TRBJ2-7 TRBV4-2 TGTGCCAGCAGCCATTCGGGGGAGGAAGGCGAGCAGTACTTC CASSHSGEEGEQYF
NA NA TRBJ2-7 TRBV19 TGTGCCAGTAGTATTAGTAATTCCAGGGGTAGCGAGCAGTACTTC CASSISNSRGSEQYF
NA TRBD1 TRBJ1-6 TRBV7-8 TGTGCCAGCAGCTTAGGGGGGACAGGGGTTTCACCCCTCCACTTT CASSLGGTGVSPLHF
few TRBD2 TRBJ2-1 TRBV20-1 TGCAGTGTGGGACTAGCGGGACTCAATGAGCAGTTCTTC CSVGLAGLNEQFF
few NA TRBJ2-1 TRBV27 TGTGCCAGCAGTTTACCCGCTCCGGGGCGCAAGCAGTTCTTC CASSLPAPGRKQFF
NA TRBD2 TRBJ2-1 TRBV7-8 TGTGCCAGCAGCACCCATAGCGGGGGGGCCCACAATGAGCAGTTCTTC CASSTHSGGAHNEQFF
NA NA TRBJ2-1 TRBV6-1 TGTGCCAGCAGTGAACGCGTATGGAGCCACAATGAGCAGTTCTTC CASSERVWSHNEQFF
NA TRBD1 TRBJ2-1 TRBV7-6 TGTGCCAGCAGCTATCGGACAGGACCCCCGAATGGCAATGAGCAGTTCTTC CASSYRTGPPNGNEQFF
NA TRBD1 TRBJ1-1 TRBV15 TGTGCCACCAGCAGAGATACTGGACAGGGCCGGGAAGCTTTCTTT CATSRDTGQGREAFF
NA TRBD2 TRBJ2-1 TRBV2 TGTGCCAGCAGTTCGACGGGGGGGAGATACAATGAGCAGTTCTTC CASSSTGGRYNEQFF
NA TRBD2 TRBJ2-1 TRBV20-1 TGCAGTGCCTCTCAAGCGGGGGTTTACAATGAGCAGTTCTTC CSASQAGVYNEQFF
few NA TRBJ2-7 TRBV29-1 TGCAGCGTTGAAGATTCACAGGGTCTAACCTCCTACGAGCAGTACTTC CSVEDSQGLTSYEQYF
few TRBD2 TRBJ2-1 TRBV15 TGTGCCACCAGCAGAGAGAGAGAGGGAAGACTAGCGGGGGGGCCTTTTAATGAGCAGTTCTTC CATSREREGRLAGGPFNEQFF
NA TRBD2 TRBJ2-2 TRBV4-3 TGCGCCAGCAGCCAAGACGACCAGGGACTAGCACACACCGGGGAGCTGTTTTTT CASSQDDQGLAHTGELFF
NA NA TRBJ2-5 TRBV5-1 TGCGCCAGCAGCTCGACATACCCCGGGGAGACCCAGTACTTC CASSSTYPGETQYF
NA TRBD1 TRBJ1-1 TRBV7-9 TGTGCCAGCAGCCCTAGAGGGGGCGCAAAGAAGAACACTGAAGCTTTCTTT CASSPRGGAKKNTEAFF
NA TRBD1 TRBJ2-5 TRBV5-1 TGCGCCAGCAGCGACAGGGAACTTCCCAGACTTGGAGAGACCCAGTACTTC CASSDRELPRLGETQYF
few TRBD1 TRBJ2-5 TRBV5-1 TGCGCCAGCAGCTTTGACAGGGGCCCTGAGACCCAGTACTTC CASSFDRGPETQYF
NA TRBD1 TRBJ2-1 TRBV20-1 TGCAGTGCTACCCGGGACAGCAATGAGCAGTTCTTC CSATRDSNEQFF
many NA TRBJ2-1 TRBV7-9 TGTGCCAGCAGCCCCCGACGAGGAGGGAACTACAATGAGCAGTTCTTC CASSPRRGGNYNEQFF
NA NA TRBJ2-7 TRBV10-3 TGTGCCATCAGTGAGTCGATGGGGCGATCGTCCTACGAGCAGTACTTC CAISESMGRSSYEQYF
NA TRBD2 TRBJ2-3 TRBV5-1 TGCGCCAGCAGCTATAAAAACCCGGGACTAGCGCGCACAGATACGCAGTATTTT CASSYKNPGLARTDTQYF
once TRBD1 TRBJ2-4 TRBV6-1 TGTGCCAGCAGGTGGACAGGGGGAGCGAAAAACATTCAGTACTTC CASRWTGGAKNIQYF
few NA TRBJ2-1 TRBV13 TGTGCCAGCAGCTTAGTGTTACTAGCTGACAATGAGCAGTTCTTC CASSLVLLADNEQFF
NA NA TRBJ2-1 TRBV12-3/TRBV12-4 TGTGCCAGCACCTTGACTAGGTTTGAGGATGAGCAGTTCTTC CASTLTRFEDEQFF
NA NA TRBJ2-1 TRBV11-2 TGTGCCAGCAGCTCCGGACATTGGAAGAACCGCCGCAGTTACAATGAGCAGTTCTTC CASSSGHWKNRRSYNEQFF
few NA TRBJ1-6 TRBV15 TGTGCCACCACCTTTCCACCCCTCCACTTT CATTFPPLHF
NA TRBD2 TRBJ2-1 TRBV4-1 TGCGCCAGCAGCCGGGAGGGGGTGGAGACTAGCGGGATCTTTTGGAATGAGCAGTTCTTC CASSREGVETSGIFWNEQFF
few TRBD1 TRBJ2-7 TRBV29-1 TGCAGCGCCAGAGGGGGCACGGGGACCTACGAGCAGTACTTC CSARGGTGTYEQYF
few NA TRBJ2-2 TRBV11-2 TGTGCCAGCAGCTTAGATCTCCAGGGTCGCAACACCGGGGAGCTGTTTTTT CASSLDLQGRNTGELFF
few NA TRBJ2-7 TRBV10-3 TGTGCCATCAGTGGACAGTCCTCCTACGAGCAGTACTTC CAISGQSSYEQYF
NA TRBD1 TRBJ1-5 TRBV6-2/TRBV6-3 TGTGCCAGCGGGAGGATACAGGGGGCCGAGCAGCCCCAGCATTTT CASGRIQGAEQPQHF
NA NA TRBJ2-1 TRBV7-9 TGTGCCAGCAGCCCGGTCATCTACAATGAGCAGTTCTTC CASSPVIYNEQFF
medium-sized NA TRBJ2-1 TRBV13 TGTGCCAGCAGCTTAGGGACTTTCAATGAGCAGTTCTTC CASSLGTFNEQFF
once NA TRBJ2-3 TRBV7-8 TGTGCCAGCAGTCCTCTCCGGCTAGCGTTCCCACACGCTAGCACAGATACGCAGTATTTT CASSPLRLAFPHASTDTQYF
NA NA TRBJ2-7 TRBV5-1 TGCGCCAGCAGCATCCCGGGGACCCGACAGTACTTC CASSIPGTRQYF
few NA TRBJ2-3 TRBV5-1 TGCGCCAGCAGCCCTGATCGGAGGGATACAGATACGCAGTATTTT CASSPDRRDTDTQYF
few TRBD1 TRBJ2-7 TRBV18 TGTGCCAGCTCACCATCGAAGGACAGGGTCCACGAGCAGTACTTC CASSPSKDRVHEQYF
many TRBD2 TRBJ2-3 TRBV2 TGTGCCAGCAGTTTGACTAGCGTCGAGACAGATACGCAGTATTTT CASSLTSVETDTQYF
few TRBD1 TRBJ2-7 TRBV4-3 TGCGCCAGCAGCCAAGATCGACAGGGGGCCTCGTCCTACGAGCAGTACTTC CASSQDRQGASSYEQYF
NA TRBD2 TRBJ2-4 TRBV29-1 TGCAGCGTGCGGGGGGTCCCTTTGAACATTCAGTGCTTC CSVRGVPLNIQCF
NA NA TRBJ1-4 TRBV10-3 TGTGCCATCCGCTCAGGTGGAGCGAGGGGTAATGAAAAACTGTTTTTT CAIRSGGARGNEKLFF
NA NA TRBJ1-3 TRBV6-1 TGTGCCACCGTATACGGAAACACCATATATTTT CATVYGNTIYF
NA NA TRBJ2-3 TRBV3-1 TGTGCCAGCAGTCCCTGGGACCGCGGCCTGGATACGCAGTATTTT CASSPWDRGLDTQYF
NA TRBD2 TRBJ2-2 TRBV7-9 TGTGCCAGCAGCTTAGGTCACCTAGCGGGAGGACCGAACACCGGGGAGCTGTTTTTT CASSLGHLAGGPNTGELFF
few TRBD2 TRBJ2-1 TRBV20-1 TGCAGTGCTAGAACTGGACTAGCGGCATTGAGCTCCTACAATGAGCAGTTCTTC CSARTGLAALSSYNEQFF
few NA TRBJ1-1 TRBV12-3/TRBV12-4 TGTGCCAGCAGAGAACTACAGGTAGTGACTGAAGCTTTCTTT CASRELQVVTEAFF
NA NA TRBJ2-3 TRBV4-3 TGCGCCAGCAGCCATAACAGGTGGGACCAGCCCACAGATACGCAGTATTTT CASSHNRWDQPTDTQYF
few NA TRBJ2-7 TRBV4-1 TGCGCCAGCAGCCATGGGGTAGCAGCGGACGAGCAGTACTTC CASSHGVAADEQYF
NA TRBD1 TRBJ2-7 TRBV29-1 TGCAGCGTTGGGGGACAGGGGAAGAGCGAGCAGTACTTC CSVGGQGKSEQYF
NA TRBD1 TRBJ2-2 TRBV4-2 TGTGCCAGCAGTCCTCACCCGGACAGGGCCACCGGGGAGCTGTTTTTT CASSPHPDRATGELFF